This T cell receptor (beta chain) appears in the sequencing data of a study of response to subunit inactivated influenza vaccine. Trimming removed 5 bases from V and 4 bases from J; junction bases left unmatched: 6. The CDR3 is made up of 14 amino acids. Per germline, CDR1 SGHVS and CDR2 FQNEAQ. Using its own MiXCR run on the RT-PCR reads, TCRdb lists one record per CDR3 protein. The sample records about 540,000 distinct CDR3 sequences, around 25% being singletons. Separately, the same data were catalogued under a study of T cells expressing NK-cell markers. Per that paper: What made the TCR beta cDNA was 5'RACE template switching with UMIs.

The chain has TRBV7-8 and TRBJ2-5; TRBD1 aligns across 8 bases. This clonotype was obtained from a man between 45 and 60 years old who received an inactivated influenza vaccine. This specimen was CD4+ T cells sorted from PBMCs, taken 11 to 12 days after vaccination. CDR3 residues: CASSPLDRAETQYF. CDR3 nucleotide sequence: TGTGCCAGCAGCCCATTGGACAGGGCAGAGACCCAGTACTTC.